This is a list of T cell receptor beta chains from one sample in a study of T cell repertoires in cytomegalovirus infection. TCRdb reanalysed the reads using MiXCR and keeps one entry per CDR3 protein. This sample has 680,000 or so distinct CDR3 sequences; roughly 35% occur once, and the top ten carry 2.5% to 3%. Sequencing input: PBMCs. The origin of the receptors is a human donor in good health (CMV status not recorded). Some clones in this sample may be carry-over from other donors' samples. Each CDR3 is given with its conserved first and last residue. Each record gives: J gene, V gene, CDR3 protein.

J: TRBJ1-4
V: TRBV25-1
CDR3: CASSGFGSEKLFF

J: TRBJ2-5
V: TRBV12-3/TRBV12-4
CDR3: CASSGGGTGGRETQYF

J: TRBJ1-2
V: TRBV12-3/TRBV12-4
CDR3: CASSFDRLRANYGYTF

J: TRBJ1-5
V: TRBV4-3
CDR3: CASTLHPPGDRRIQPQHF

J: TRBJ2-1
V: TRBV28
CDR3: CASIPMPAQYNEQFF

J: TRBJ1-2
V: TRBV28
CDR3: CASSFATVGTDYGYTF

J: TRBJ2-1
V: TRBV28
CDR3: CASSPRGAARGEQFF

J: TRBJ2-4
V: TRBV6-6
CDR3: CASSPGGGQSKNIQYF

J: TRBJ2-3
V: TRBV9
CDR3: CASSVEASLARTDTQYF

J: TRBJ2-7
V: TRBV29-1
CDR3: CSAYLGQGAYEQYF

J: TRBJ1-2
V: TRBV6-5
CDR3: CASSPRTGDYGYTF

J: TRBJ2-1
V: TRBV29-1
CDR3: CSVSLTSGGPSSYNEQFF

J: TRBJ1-3
V: TRBV7-6
CDR3: CASSPLDSSGNTIYF

J: TRBJ1-5
V: TRBV4-1
CDR3: CASSQGDNPGQPQHF

J: TRBJ2-5
V: TRBV28
CDR3: CASRLLRDIQETQYF

J: TRBJ2-7
V: TRBV5-4
CDR3: CASNNGDREAYEQYF

J: TRBJ2-5
V: TRBV10-3
CDR3: CAISGTSGRAFSGETQYF

J: TRBJ2-3
V: TRBV9
CDR3: CASSVSSTSGSLADTQYF

J: TRBJ2-4
V: TRBV7-2
CDR3: CASSLEDRPVNIQYF

J: TRBJ1-5
V: TRBV7-9
CDR3: CASSSGVRGNQPQHF

J: TRBJ1-1
V: TRBV9
CDR3: CASSRGGVAEAFF

J: TRBJ1-1
V: TRBV7-6
CDR3: CASSLALGEGHTEAFF

J: TRBJ2-7
V: TRBV7-6
CDR3: CASSLSTGISYEQYF

J: TRBJ2-2
V: TRBV7-2
CDR3: CASSFQGAHTGELFF

J: TRBJ2-5
V: TRBV7-8
CDR3: CASSLLPGAGDSETQYF

J: TRBJ1-1
V: TRBV7-3
CDR3: CASSPWTRIDTEAFF

J: TRBJ2-3
V: TRBV19
CDR3: CASGTDLTDTQYF

J: TRBJ2-5
V: TRBV5-6
CDR3: CASSHQGTQETQYF

J: TRBJ1-1
V: TRBV2
CDR3: CASRETGLGSTEAFF

J: TRBJ2-1
V: TRBV12-5
CDR3: CASGGGRGEANEQFF

J: TRBJ1-1
V: TRBV15
CDR3: CATSRDSEAFF

J: TRBJ1-2
V: TRBV7-8
CDR3: CASSLSGLSPYGYTF

J: TRBJ2-1
V: TRBV5-1
CDR3: CASSGDRDYNNEQFF

J: TRBJ1-2
V: TRBV12-3/TRBV12-4
CDR3: CASSSFLTVYTF

J: TRBJ2-1
V: TRBV7-2
CDR3: CASSFTVSYNEQFF

J: TRBJ2-7
V: TRBV3-1
CDR3: CASSQIRLAGYEQYF

J: TRBJ1-5
V: TRBV7-8
CDR3: CASSLVGTRNQPQHF

J: TRBJ2-5
V: TRBV7-9
CDR3: CASGGVRDRETQYF

J: TRBJ1-6
V: TRBV27
CDR3: CASSLSRTANSPLHF

J: TRBJ2-1
V: TRBV6-2/TRBV6-3
CDR3: CASSYRLRSSYNEQFF

J: TRBJ2-1
V: TRBV19
CDR3: CASRRLTHNEQFF

J: TRBJ2-5
V: TRBV7-9
CDR3: CASSSRDGKYQETQYF

J: TRBJ1-1
V: TRBV4-2
CDR3: CASSQDLMAAEAFF

J: TRBJ1-1
V: TRBV28
CDR3: CASRLDRGQLAFF